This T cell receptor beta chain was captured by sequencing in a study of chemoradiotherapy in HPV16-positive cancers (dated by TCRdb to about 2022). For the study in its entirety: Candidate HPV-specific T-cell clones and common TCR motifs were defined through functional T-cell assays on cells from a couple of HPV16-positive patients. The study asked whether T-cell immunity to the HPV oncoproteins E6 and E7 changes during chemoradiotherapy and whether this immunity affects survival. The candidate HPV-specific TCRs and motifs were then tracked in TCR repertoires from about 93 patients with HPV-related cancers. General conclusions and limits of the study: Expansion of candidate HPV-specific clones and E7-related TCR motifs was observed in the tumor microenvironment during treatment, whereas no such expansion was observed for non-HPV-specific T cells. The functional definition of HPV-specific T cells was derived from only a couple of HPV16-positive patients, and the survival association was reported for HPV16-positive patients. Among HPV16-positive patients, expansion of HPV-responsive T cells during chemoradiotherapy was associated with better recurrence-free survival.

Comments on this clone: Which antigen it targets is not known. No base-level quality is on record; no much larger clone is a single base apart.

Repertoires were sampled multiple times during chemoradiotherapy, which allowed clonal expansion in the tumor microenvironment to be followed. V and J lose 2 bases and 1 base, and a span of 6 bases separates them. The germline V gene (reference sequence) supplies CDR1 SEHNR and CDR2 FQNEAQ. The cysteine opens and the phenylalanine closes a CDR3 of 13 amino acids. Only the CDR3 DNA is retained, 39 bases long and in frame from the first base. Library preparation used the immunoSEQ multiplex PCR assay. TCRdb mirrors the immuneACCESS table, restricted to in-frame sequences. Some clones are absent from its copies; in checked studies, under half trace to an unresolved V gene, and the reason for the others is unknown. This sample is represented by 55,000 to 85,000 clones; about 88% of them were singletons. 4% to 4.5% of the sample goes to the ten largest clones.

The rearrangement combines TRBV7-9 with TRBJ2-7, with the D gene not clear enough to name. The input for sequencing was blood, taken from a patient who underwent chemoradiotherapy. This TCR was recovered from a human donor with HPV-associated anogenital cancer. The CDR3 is CASSLPGSYEQYF. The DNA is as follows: TGTGCCAGCAGCTTACCCGGTTCCTACGAGCAGTACTTC.